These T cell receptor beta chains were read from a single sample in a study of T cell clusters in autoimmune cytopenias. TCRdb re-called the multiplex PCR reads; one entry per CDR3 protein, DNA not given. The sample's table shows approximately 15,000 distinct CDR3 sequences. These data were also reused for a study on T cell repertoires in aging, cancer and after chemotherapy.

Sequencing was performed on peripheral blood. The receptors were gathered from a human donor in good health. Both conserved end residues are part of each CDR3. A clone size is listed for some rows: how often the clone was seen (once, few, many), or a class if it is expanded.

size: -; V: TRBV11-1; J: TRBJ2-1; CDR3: CASSPQRNNEQFF
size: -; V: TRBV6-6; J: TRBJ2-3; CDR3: CASSLGLARADTQYF
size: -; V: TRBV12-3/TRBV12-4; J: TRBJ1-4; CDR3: CASSLAEGTNEKLFF
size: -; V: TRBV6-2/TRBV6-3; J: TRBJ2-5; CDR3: CASSYRPYLAGEGETQYF
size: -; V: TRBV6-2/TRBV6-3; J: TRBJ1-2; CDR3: CASSYGVPGTGYQNYGYTF
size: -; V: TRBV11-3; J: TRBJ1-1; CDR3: CASSLDRGAGKSEAFF
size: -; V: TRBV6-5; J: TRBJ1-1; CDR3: CASSYSSGLAFF
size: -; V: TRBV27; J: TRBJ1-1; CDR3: CASSFSRGRTEAFF
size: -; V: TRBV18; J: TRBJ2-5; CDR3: CASSTTRGAETQYF
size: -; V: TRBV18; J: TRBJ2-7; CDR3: CASSKSYEQYF
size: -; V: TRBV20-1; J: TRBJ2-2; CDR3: CSARDSGRRSTGELFF
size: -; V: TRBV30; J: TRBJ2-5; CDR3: CAWSGGGGEETQYF
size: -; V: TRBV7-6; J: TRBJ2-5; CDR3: CASSQWGETQYF
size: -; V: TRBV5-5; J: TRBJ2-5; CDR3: CASSFVGGGETQYF
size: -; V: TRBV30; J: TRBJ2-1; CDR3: CAWSVRGRSYNEQFF
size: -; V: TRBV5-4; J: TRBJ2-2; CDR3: CASSLLLATSSGELFF
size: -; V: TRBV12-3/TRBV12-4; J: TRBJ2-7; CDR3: CATSARGYEQYF
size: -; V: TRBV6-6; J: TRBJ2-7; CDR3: CASSYAPLGAWEQYF
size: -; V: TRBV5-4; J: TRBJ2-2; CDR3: CASSSGTGRNTGELFF
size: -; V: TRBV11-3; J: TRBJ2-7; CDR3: CASSSPGKLLEQYF
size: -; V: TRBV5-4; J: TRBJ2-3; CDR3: CASSLLAGGSTDTQYF
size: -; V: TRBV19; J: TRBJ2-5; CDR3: CASSGLAGGETQYF
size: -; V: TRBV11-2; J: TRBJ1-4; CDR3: CASTAGVLANEKLFF
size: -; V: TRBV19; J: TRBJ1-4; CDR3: CASTDRGRSEKLFF
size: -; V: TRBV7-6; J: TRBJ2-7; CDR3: CASSLARGETYEQYF
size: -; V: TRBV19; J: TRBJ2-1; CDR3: CASSSPGTSGRALNEQFF
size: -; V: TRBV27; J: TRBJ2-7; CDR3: CASSYTGTGSREQYF
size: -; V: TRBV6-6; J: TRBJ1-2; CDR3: CASSYGPGGSGYTF
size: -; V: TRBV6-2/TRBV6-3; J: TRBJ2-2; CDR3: CASSYGRSNTGELFF
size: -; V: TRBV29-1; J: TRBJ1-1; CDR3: CSASLSRLGAFF
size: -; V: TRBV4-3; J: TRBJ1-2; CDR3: CASSQGFQGYYGYTF
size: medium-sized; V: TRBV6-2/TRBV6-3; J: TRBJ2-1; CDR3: CASSLPESYNEQFF
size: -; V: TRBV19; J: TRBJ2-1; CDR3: CASSSPWPSGNEQFF
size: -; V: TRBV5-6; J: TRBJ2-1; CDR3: CASSLFRLAEARRFF
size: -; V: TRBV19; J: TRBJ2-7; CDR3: CASATGHGTYEQYF
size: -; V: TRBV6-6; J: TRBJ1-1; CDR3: CASRTRGHRAFF
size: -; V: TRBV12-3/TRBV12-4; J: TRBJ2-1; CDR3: CASSLFLGGRNRFF
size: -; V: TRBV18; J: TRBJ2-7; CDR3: CASSPPSPNSGNYEQYF
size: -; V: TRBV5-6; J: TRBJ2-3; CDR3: CASSPPMITDTQYF
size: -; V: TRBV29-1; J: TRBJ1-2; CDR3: CSVVGLWGSRGYTF
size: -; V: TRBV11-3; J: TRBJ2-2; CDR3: CASSYLGGTNTGELFF
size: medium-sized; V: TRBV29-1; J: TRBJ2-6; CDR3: CSVEASGANVLTF
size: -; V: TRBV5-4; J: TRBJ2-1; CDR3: CASSSGSSYNEQFF
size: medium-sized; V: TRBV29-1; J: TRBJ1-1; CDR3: CSVEGQGNTEAFF
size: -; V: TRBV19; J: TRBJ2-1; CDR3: CASAKIPSGRGYNEQFF
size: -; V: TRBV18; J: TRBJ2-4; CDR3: CASSPRQGDTKNIQYF
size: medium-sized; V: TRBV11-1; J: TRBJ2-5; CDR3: CASSLPPGTQYF
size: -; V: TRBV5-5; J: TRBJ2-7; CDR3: CASSRALRRRDFGEQYF
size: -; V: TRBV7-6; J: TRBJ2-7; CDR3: CASSLSHNEQYF
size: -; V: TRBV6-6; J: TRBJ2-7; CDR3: CASSYSSYEQYF
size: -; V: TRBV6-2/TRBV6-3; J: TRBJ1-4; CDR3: CASSYSVNSNEKLFF
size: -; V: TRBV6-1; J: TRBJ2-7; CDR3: CASSGHLAAGSYEQYF
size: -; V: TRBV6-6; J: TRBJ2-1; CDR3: CASSQPASGHNEQFF
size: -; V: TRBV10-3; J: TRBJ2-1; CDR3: CAISTGTVPNEQFF
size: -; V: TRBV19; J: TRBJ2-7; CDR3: CASSTLGQEQYF
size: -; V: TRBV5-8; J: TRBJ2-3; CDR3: CASSYFVNPGTSQYF
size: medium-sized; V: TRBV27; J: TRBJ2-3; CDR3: CASSLWRHVDTQYF